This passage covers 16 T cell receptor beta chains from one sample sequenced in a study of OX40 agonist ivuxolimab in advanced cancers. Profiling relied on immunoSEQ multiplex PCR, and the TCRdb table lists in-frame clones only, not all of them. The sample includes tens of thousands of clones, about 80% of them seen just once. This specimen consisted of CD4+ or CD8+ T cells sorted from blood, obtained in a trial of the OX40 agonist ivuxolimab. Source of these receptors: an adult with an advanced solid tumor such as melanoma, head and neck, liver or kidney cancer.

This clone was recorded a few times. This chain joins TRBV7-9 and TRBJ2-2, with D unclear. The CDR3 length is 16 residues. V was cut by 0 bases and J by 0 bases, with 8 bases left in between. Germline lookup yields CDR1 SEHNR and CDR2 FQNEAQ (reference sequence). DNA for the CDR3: TGTGCCAGCAGCTTAGCGGTCTTTACGAACACCGGGGAGCTGTTTTTT. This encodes CASSLAVFTNTGELFF.

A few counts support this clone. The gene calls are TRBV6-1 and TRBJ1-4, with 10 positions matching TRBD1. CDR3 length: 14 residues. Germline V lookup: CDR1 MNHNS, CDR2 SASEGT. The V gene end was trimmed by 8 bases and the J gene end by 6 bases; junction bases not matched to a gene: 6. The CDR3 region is CASRGGTGDEKLFF. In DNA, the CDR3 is TGTGCCAGCCGGGGGGGGACAGGGGATGAAAAACTGTTTTTT.

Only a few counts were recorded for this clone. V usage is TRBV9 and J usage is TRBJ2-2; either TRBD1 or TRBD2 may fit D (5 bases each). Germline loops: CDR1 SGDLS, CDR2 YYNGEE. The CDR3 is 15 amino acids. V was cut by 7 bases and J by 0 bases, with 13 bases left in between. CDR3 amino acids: CASARGLANTGELFF. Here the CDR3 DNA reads TGTGCCAGCGCCCGGGGCTTGGCGAACACCGGGGAGCTGTTTTTT.

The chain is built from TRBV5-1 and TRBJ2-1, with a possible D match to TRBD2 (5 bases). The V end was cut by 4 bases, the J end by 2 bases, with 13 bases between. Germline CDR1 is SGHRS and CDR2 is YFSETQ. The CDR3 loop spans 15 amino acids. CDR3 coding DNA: TGCGCCAGCAGCGGCGGACTGCCAGCCTACAATGAGCAGTTCTTC. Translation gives CASSGGLPAYNEQFF.

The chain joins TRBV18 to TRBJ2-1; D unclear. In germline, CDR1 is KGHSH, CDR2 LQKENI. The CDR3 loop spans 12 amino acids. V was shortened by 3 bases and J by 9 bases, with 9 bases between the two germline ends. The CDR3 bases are TGTGCCAGCTCACCTCTCGTCTTTGAGCAGTTCTTC. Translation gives CASSPLVFEQFF.

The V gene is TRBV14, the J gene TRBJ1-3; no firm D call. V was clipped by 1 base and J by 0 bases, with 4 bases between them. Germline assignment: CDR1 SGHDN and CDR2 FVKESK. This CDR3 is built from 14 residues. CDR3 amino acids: CASSQGYSGNTIYF. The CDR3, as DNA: TGTGCCAGCAGCCAAGGGTACTCTGGAAACACCATATATTTT.

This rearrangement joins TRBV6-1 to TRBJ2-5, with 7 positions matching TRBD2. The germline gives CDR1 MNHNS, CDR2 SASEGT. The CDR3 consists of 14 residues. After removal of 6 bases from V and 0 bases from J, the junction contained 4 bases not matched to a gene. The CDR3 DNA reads TGTGCCAGCAGCGAGGGAGGGCACCAAGAGACCCAGTACTTC. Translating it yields CASSEGGHQETQYF.

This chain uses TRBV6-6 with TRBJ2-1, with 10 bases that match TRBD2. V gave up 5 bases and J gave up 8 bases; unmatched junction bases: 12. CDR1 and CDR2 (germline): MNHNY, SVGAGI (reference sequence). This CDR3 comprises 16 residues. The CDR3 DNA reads TGTGCCAGCAGTAAATCACTAGCGGGAAGGCGCGATGAGCAGTTCTTC. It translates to CASSKSLAGRRDEQFF.

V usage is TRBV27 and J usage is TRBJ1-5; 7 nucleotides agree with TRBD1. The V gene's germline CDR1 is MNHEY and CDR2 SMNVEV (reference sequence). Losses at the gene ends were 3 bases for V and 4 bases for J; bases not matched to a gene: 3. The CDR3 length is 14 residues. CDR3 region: CASSFGRGNQPQHF. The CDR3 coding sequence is TGTGCCAGCAGTTTCGGCAGGGGGAATCAGCCCCAGCATTTT.

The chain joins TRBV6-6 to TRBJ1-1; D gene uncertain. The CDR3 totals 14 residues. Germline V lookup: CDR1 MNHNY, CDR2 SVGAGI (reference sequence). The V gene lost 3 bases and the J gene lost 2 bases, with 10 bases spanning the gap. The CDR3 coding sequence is TGTGCCAGCAGTTATCACAAGGGTAACACTGAAGCTTTCTTT. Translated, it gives CASSYHKGNTEAFF.

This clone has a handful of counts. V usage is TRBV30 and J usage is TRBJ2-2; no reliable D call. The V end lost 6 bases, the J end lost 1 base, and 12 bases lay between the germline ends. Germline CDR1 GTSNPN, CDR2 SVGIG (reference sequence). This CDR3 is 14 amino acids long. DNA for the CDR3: TGTGCCTGTTCTTTAGCAGTGAACACCGGGGAGCTGTTTTTT. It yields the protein CACSLAVNTGELFF.

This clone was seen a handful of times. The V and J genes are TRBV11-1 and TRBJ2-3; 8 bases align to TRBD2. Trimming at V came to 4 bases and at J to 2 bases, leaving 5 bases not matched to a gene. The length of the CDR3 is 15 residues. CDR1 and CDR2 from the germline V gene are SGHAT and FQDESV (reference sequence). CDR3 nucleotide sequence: TGTGCCAGCAGCTCCCGGGAGGGCCTCACAGATACGCAGTATTTT. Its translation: CASSSREGLTDTQYF.

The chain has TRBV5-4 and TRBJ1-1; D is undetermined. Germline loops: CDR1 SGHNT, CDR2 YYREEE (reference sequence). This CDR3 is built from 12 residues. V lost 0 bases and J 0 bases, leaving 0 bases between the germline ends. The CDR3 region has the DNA TGTGCCAGCAGCTTGGTGAACACTGAAGCTTTCTTT. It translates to CASSLVNTEAFF.

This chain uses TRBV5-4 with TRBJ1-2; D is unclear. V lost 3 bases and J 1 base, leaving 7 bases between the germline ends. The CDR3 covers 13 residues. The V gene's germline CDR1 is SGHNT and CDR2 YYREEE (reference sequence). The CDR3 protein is CASSWASNYGYTF. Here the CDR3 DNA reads TGTGCCAGCAGCTGGGCCAGTAACTATGGCTACACCTTC.

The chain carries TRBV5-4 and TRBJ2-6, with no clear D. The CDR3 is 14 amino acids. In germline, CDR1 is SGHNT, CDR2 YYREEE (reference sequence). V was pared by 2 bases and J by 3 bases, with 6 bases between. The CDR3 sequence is CASSLVGGANVLTF. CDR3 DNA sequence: TGTGCCAGCAGCTTAGTAGGTGGGGCCAACGTCCTGACTTTC.

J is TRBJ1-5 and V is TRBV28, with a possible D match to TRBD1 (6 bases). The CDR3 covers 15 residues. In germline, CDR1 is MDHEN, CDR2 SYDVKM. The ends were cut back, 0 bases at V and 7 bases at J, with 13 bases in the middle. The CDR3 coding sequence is TGTGCCAGCAGTTTATGGGGCAGGGGAAAACAGCCCCAGCATTTT. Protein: CASSLWGRGKQPQHF. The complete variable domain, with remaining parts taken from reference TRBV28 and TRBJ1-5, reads DVKVTQSSRYLVKRTGEKVFLECVQDMDHENMFWYRQDPGLGLRLIYFSYDVKMKEKGDIPEGYSVSREKKERFSLILESASTNQTSMYLCASSLWGRGKQPQHFGDGTRLSIL.